Listed below are T cell receptor beta chains from one sample, sequenced in a study of identical twins. MiXCR, run by TCRdb on the 5' RACE reads, gives a single entry per CDR3 protein. The sample comprises around 490,000 distinct CDR3 sequences, 20% to 25% of which are singletons, and about 0.48% rests with the top ten. This sample was also put to use in a study of yellow fever vaccine responses in identical twins.

The specimen was CD4+ T cells sorted from blood. Receptors originate from a woman under 30 in good health. CDR3s leave out the opening cysteine and the closing phenylalanine or tryptophan. Each record gives: V gene, D gene, clone size, CDR3 protein. D genes are given only for firm matches. Expanded clones are given a class, and other clones once, few, many or no size at all.

TRBV28 | TRBD1 | - | ASLAGQGVDTQY
TRBV5-1 | - | once | ASSLAVSLGEQF
TRBV20-1 | TRBD2 | few | SASGLTSGRLEQY
TRBV27 | TRBD1 | - | ASSGLPRGQTNYGYT
TRBV7-8 | TRBD2 | few | ASSLAARGGPGF
TRBV10-3 | TRBD1 | - | AISPGTGGAGTGELF
TRBV20-1 | - | few | SADQGSGGELF
TRBV10-3 | - | - | AISPQGNEQF
TRBV7-9 | TRBD2 | - | ASSLSGSSGGEQF
TRBV24-1 | TRBD1 | - | ATKGTGGYTGELF
TRBV11-2 | - | - | ASSLAGQYGYT
TRBV28 | TRBD1 | few | ASKTPGQGTSYEQY
TRBV6-4 | - | few | ASSGAGTNEKLF
TRBV10-3 | TRBD2 | many | AIGSGGSTDTQY
TRBV7-2 | - | few | ASSPAGRTQY
TRBV20-1 | TRBD2 | few | SARGAGGEGFEQF
TRBV2 | - | - | ASSVDGVSSSYNEQF
TRBV24-1 | TRBD2 | few | ATSSGGTAYNEQF
TRBV29-1 | TRBD1 | few | SVAGDRGWTGELF
TRBV11-2 | TRBD2 | - | ASSLGGLAGGCV
TRBV19 | - | - | ASSRIRTRDIVPLH
TRBV18 | TRBD1 | - | ASSRDSINTGELF
TRBV20-1 | - | - | SARPNPWGTEAF
TRBV5-1 | - | - | ASRPGTAAYEQY
TRBV19 | TRBD2 | - | ASSGYSRLAGANEQF
TRBV18 | - | few | ATSVGNTEAF
TRBV5-1 | TRBD2 | few | ASSSQRETSTDTQY
TRBV25-1 | - | many | ASSKMSGVQETHY
TRBV6-2/TRBV6-3 | - | - | ASESGGAGSEQF
TRBV20-1 | TRBD2 | few | SARVGTSGSHEQF
TRBV2 | - | many | ASGANTEAF
TRBV2 | TRBD2 | few | ASRGLAGAGEQF
TRBV5-1 | - | - | ASSPKASSNTGELF
TRBV9 | - | - | ASSVEVIPYEQY
TRBV20-1 | TRBD2 | few | SASIAGGTDTQY
TRBV3-1 | TRBD2 | few | ASSQDKLAGLETQY
TRBV10-3 | - | few | AISGGSSYEQY
TRBV7-9 | TRBD2 | few | ASSLGSGTTAANEQF
TRBV6-5 | - | - | ASSYGRGDYGYT
TRBV5-1 | - | few | ASSLDSTDTGELF
TRBV2 | - | few | ASSGGGGSYNSPLH
TRBV6-4 | - | few | ASSDLGGKLF